This T cell receptor beta chain is drawn from a study of T-cell reconstitution after alpha-beta-depleted transplantation in children. Overall study findings and caveats: T-cell numbers and diversity, one year after transplant, stemmed largely from T cells that were newly produced. Some patients' high day-60 TCRbeta diversity was traced to surviving recipient T cells and thymic progenitors. Several hundred expanded graft clones reportedly supplied alpha-beta T cells about two months after transplant.

Per germline, CDR1 SQVTM and CDR2 ANQGSEA. V was clipped by 7 bases and J by 5 bases, with 20 bases between them. The CDR3 covers 14 residues. Notes on this clonotype: The antigen is not known.

The library targeted TCRbeta and was prepared with unique molecular identifiers. MiXCR was run by TCRdb on the PCR reads, yielding one entry per CDR3 protein. Altogether 300,000 to 400,000 distinct CDR3 sequences are present, under 20% being singletons, with the ten largest covering around two fifths. Sequenced here: PBMCs, mostly from graft donor cells, sampled 360 days after TCRalphabeta/CD19-depleted stem cell transplant. The clonotype comes from a male patient between 2 and 10 years old who had a stem cell transplant for acute lymphoblastic leukemia, so the T cells may come from the graft donor. The chain carries TRBV29-1 and TRBJ2-5, with D possibly TRBD2 on 7 matching bases. The CDR3 DNA sequence: TGCAGCGCCGAGGGGGGGGGTCAAGGGGAGACCCAGTACTTC. The encoded protein is CSAEGGGQGETQYF. Based on the CDR3 plus reference TRBV29-1 and TRBJ2-5, the full variable domain is SAVISQKPSRDICQRGTSLTIQCQVDSQVTMMFWYRQQPGQSLTLIATANQGSEATYESGFVIDKFPISRPNLTFSTLTVSNMSPEDSSIYLCSAEGGGQGETQYFGPGTRLLVL.